Below, one TCR beta chain is given with its context. Its antigen is still unknown. Germline V gives CDR1 SQVTM, CDR2 ANQGSEA. The CDR3 covers 13 residues. Between the trimmed V and J ends, which lost 1 base and 3 bases, there was a span of 8 bases. The sample comes from a study of cytomegalovirus exposure and HLA in healthy donors. Researchers ran the PCR with 60 Vbeta and 13 Jbeta primers. Generated by immunoSEQ multiplex PCR, the TCRdb table keeps only in-frame clones and is missing some. The data contain about 130,000 clones, approximately 80% of them seen just once; the ten biggest clones take up around 1.2%. Notes on the study in general: CMV serostatus was the sole immune exposure data available. Overall, approximately 150 TCR beta chains were annotated as cytomegalovirus-associated. Prediction of most subjects' HLA-A and HLA-B alleles by TCR beta sequences was reportedly accurate.

Sequencing used PBMCs. This TCR derives from a man aged 45-60 years in good health and CMV-seronegative. The chain joins TRBV29-1 to TRBJ2-3, with D unclear. This CDR3 reads CSVEAPYTDTQYF. DNA of the CDR3: TGCAGCGTTGAAGCCCCTTATACAGATACGCAGTATTTT.